The 20 T cell receptor beta chains listed next were all sequenced from one sample in a study of T-cell memory formation after mild COVID-19. TCRdb processed the 5' RACE reads anew with MiXCR; each CDR3 protein has one entry. The data show roughly 300,000 distinct CDR3 sequences, roughly 15% seen once. The sequenced material came from PBMCs or a T cell subset sorted from them (not recorded which). The receptors derive from a man younger than 35 who had mild COVID-19 (a few samples of this study predate the infection). Cell type and time point are not known.

The sample holds many counts of this clonotype. The V call is TRBV7-9, the J call TRBJ1-1; no firm D call. The CDR3 totals 13 residues. CDR1 is SEHNR, CDR2 FQNEAQ, per germline (reference sequence). Deletions cut 3 bases from V and 3 bases from J, with 8 bases between. CDR3 bases: TGTGCCAGCAGCTTCGGCCAGTACACTGAAGCTTTCTTT. Protein sequence: CASSFGQYTEAFF.

The sample holds many counts of this clonotype. The chain links TRBV4-2 to TRBJ2-5; weak D call: TRBD1 (6 bases). Germline CDR1 is LGHNA and CDR2 is YNFKEQ. V was cut by 1 base and J by 5 bases, with 17 bases left in between. This CDR3 contains 16 residues. For the CDR3, the DNA is TGTGCCAGCAGCCAAGTTTGGGAACAGGGCGGCGAGACCCAGTACTTC. This codes for CASSQVWEQGGETQYF.

V is TRBV28 and J is TRBJ2-7; the D is unclear. Germline assignment: CDR1 MDHEN and CDR2 SYDVKM. There are 16 residues in the CDR3. V was pared by 3 bases and J by 2 bases, with 17 bases between. CDR3 residues: CASSFRLTDLTYEQYV. For the CDR3, the DNA is TGTGCCAGCAGTTTCCGGCTGACTGACCTAACCTACGAGCAGTACGTC.

This clonotype was observed a single time. This chain links TRBV12-3 or TRBV12-4 with TRBJ2-4; 9 bases are a match to TRBD2. The V gene end was trimmed by 3 bases and the J gene end by 8 bases; junction bases not matched to a gene: 5. The CDR3 length is 14 residues. The CDR3 bases are TGTGCCAGCAGTTTCAGCAGCGGGGGGTACATTCAGTACTTC. Its protein product is CASSFSSGGYIQYF.

This clonotype was observed a few times. The V call is TRBV24-1, the J call TRBJ2-1; 11 nucleotides match TRBD1. The V segment lost 8 bases and the J segment 9 bases; nucleotides outside the gene matches: 11. This CDR3 has 15 residues. Germline V gene sequence: CDR1 KGHDR, CDR2 SFDVKD. DNA of the CDR3: TGTGCCACCACCAGCGGAGGACAGGGGGCAGGTGAGCAGTTCTTC. Its translation is CATTSGGQGAGEQFF.

This clonotype was seen only a few times. The chain links TRBV12-3 or TRBV12-4 to TRBJ1-1; 7 positions match TRBD1. V was pared by 11 bases and J by 2 bases, with 11 bases of the junction left unmatched. The CDR3 is 14 amino acids. In DNA form, the CDR3 reads TGTGCCTCAGCCGGGACAGACATTAACACTGAAGCTTTCTTT. Encoded protein: CASAGTDINTEAFF.

A few counts support this clonotype. This chain uses TRBV10-3 with TRBJ1-3; maybe TRBD1 (6 bases). The CDR3 is made up of 13 amino acids. Germline assignment: CDR1 ENHRY and CDR2 SYGVKD. V was trimmed by 7 bases and J by 2 bases, leaving 9 bases between them. The CDR3 coding sequence is TGTGCCATCACTAACAGGGCTGGAAACACCATATATTTT. Translation gives CAITNRAGNTIYF.

This clonotype was counted only a few times. The gene calls are TRBV6-2 or TRBV6-3 and TRBJ1-1; D is uncertain. The CDR3 has 13 amino acids. V lost 11 bases and J 2 bases, leaving 15 bases between the germline ends. CDR1 MNHEY and CDR2 SVGEGT come from the germline V gene. DNA of the CDR3: TGTGCCTCCAGCAGAGCCCCTAACACTGAAGCTTTCTTT. As protein: CASSRAPNTEAFF.

This clonotype was detected a few times. The V gene is TRBV30, the J gene TRBJ2-5; no clear D gene. The CDR3 contains 14 residues. Germline loops: CDR1 GTSNPN, CDR2 SVGIG (reference sequence). V lost 3 bases to trimming and J lost 1 base, with 12 bases between them. CDR3 DNA sequence: TGTGCCTGGAGAAAATGGTCAACCCAAGAGACCCAGTACTTC. Amino acids: CAWRKWSTQETQYF.

In nucleotides, the CDR3 is TGTGCCAGCAGTTACGACGGATCCTATGGCTACACCTTC. Protein: CASSYDGSYGYTF. This sequence joins TRBV6-2 or TRBV6-3 and TRBJ1-2; D is undetermined. CDR3 size: 13 residues. Per the germline V gene, CDR1 is MNHEY and CDR2 is SVGEGT. The V gene lost 2 bases and the J gene lost 4 bases, with 8 bases spanning the gap.

This clonotype was seen only a few times. J is TRBJ2-7 and V is TRBV6-6; D perhaps matches TRBD2 (6 bases). In germline, CDR1 is MNHNY, CDR2 SVGAGI (reference sequence). This CDR3 contains 14 residues. The V end lost 5 bases, the J end lost 4 bases, and 15 bases lay between the germline ends. CDR3 protein: CASSGAFRGYEQYV. DNA for the CDR3: TGTGCCAGCAGTGGGGCCTTCCGGGGGTACGAGCAGTACGTC.

This clonotype was counted between two and nine times. The V call is TRBV5-1, the J call TRBJ2-1; D unclear. This CDR3 region has 13 residues. Per germline, CDR1 SGHRS and CDR2 YFSETQ. The V end lost 2 bases, the J end lost 3 bases, and 6 bases lay between the germline ends. The CDR3 nucleotides read TGCGCCAGCAGCTTAGAGGTCTACAATGAGCAGTTCTTC. This gives the protein CASSLEVYNEQFF.

The rearrangement links TRBV9 to TRBJ2-3; 7 nucleotides align to TRBD2. The CDR3 is 15 amino acids. Trimming at V came to 2 bases and at J to 1 base, leaving 4 bases not matched to a gene. Germline V gene sequence: CDR1 SGDLS, CDR2 YYNGEE. The chain's CDR3 is CASSVLAVRTDTQYF. CDR3 coding DNA: TGTGCCAGCAGCGTTCTAGCGGTCCGCACAGATACGCAGTATTTT.

The gene calls are TRBV27 and TRBJ2-3, with D perhaps matching TRBD2 (5 bases). V was trimmed by 3 bases and J by 6 bases, leaving 16 bases between them. The CDR3 consists of 15 residues. The germline gives CDR1 MNHEY, CDR2 SMNVEV (reference sequence). CDR3 in amino acids: CASSFPDSPDDTQYF. In DNA form, the CDR3 reads TGTGCCAGCAGTTTCCCGGACTCGCCAGATGATACGCAGTATTTT.

V is TRBV12-3 or TRBV12-4 and J is TRBJ2-5; no clear D. This CDR3 spans 13 amino acids. Trimming stripped 3 bases from V and 1 base from J, with 6 bases between. The CDR3 sequence is CASSFARQETQYF. The CDR3 DNA is TGTGCCAGCAGTTTTGCTCGCCAAGAGACCCAGTACTTC.

The chain has TRBV12-3 or TRBV12-4 and TRBJ2-3, with D perhaps matching TRBD2 (7 bases). There are 17 residues in the CDR3. V lost 5 bases, J lost 0 bases, and 18 bases lay in between. The CDR3: CASSTKGGGTSTDTQYF. CDR3 nucleotides: TGTGCCAGCAGTACAAAAGGGGGGGGGACTAGCACAGATACGCAGTATTTT.

The chain couples TRBV20-1 to TRBJ2-7; D not resolved. The V and J ends lost 5 bases and 3 bases respectively, with 23 bases between them. The CDR3 extends over 16 amino acids. The germline V gene encodes CDR1 DFQATT and CDR2 SNEGSKA (reference sequence). CDR3 nucleotide sequence: TGCAGTGCTCGGCCAGACGGAAACCCTAGAGGCTACGAGCAGTACTTC. Its translation is CSARPDGNPRGYEQYF.

This clonotype has more than one count but fewer than ten. The chain couples TRBV7-8 to TRBJ2-5; D is uncertain. Germline V CDR1 and CDR2: SGHVS, FQNEAQ. The CDR3 has 13 residues. V was clipped by 8 bases and J by 2 bases, with 12 bases between them. CDR3 sequence (DNA): TGTGCCAGCCGCCTTTCCAGACAAGAGACCCAGTACTTC. This gives the protein CASRLSRQETQYF.

This clonotype was seen only a few times. The J gene is TRBJ2-7, the V gene TRBV12-3 or TRBV12-4, with D unresolved. The CDR3 contains 13 residues. V lost 5 bases and J lost 3, with 11 bases in between. The CDR3 here is CASSQDESYEQYF. CDR3 coding DNA: TGTGCCAGCAGTCAGGACGAAAGCTACGAGCAGTACTTC.

This clonotype has only a few counts. The chain recombines TRBV4-1 with TRBJ1-2; 7 nucleotides agree with TRBD1. Trimming took 1 base from V and 8 from J; bases not matched to a gene: 10. The CDR3 is made up of 15 amino acids. Germline-derived CDR1 and CDR2 are MGHRA and YSYEKL. Here the CDR3 reads CASSQVGRDRIGYTF. The CDR3 region has the DNA TGCGCCAGCAGCCAAGTCGGCCGGGACAGAATCGGCTACACCTTC.